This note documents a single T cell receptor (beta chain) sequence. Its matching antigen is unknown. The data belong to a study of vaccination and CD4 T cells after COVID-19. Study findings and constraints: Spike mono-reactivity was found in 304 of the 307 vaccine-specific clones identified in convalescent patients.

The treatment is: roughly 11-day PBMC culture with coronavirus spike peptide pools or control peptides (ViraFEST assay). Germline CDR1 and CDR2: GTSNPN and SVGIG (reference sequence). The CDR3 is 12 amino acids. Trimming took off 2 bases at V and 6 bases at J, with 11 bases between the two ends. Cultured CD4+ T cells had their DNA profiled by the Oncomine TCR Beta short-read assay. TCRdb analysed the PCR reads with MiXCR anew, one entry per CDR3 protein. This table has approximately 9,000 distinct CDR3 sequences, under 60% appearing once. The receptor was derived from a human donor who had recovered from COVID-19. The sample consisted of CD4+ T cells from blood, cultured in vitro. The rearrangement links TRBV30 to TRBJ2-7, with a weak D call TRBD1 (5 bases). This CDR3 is CAWSPSGIEQYF. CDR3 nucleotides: TGTGCCTGGAGTCCGTCAGGGATCGAGCAGTACTTC.